The next 26 T cell receptor beta chains were all read from a single sample in a study of CD8 T cells in Susac syndrome. RNA amounts of roughly 0.45 to 1 ug underwent reverse transcription with random hexamers. A single record per CDR3 protein comes from TCRdb applying MiXCR to the immunoSEQ multiplex PCR reads. This sample carries 110,000 or so distinct CDR3 sequences, 85% to 95% of them seen once, and the ten largest clones take roughly 0.11%. The sequenced sample was CD8+ T cells from PBMCs. The receptors originated from a human donor in good health.

The CDR3 nucleotides are TGCAGTGCGTCAGGAGGGGGGCGTCGGTACAATGAGCAGTTCTTC. It is translated as CSASGGGRRYNEQFF. The V and J genes are TRBV20-1 and TRBJ2-1; D may be TRBD1 or TRBD2 (6 bases each). V dropped 6 bases and J dropped 4 bases, with 19 bases sitting between them. The CDR3 extends over 15 amino acids. Germline CDR1 DFQATT, CDR2 SNEGSKA (reference sequence).

The chain uses TRBV6-6 and TRBJ1-2, with 8 bases fitting TRBD1. The ends lost 9 bases at V and 0 bases at J; junction bases unmatched: 6. The CDR3 covers 14 residues. Germline assignment: CDR1 MNHNY and CDR2 SVGAGI (reference sequence). Here the CDR3 reads CASSQGAPNYGYTF. The CDR3 DNA reads as TGTGCCAGTAGTCAGGGGGCCCCTAACTATGGCTACACCTTC.

The gene calls are TRBV19 and TRBJ2-2; D may be TRBD1 (5 bases). The CDR3 contains 15 residues. Germline V gives CDR1 LNHDA, CDR2 SQIVND (reference sequence). V gave up 8 bases and J gave up 0 bases, with 13 bases separating them. The CDR3 spells CASGAGLPNTGELFF. CDR3 bases: TGTGCCAGTGGGGCAGGGTTACCGAACACCGGGGAGCTGTTTTTT.

The rearrangement links TRBV5-1 to TRBJ2-6; TRBD1 aligns across 7 bases. There are 19 residues in the CDR3. The germline gives CDR1 SGHRS, CDR2 YFSETQ. J was trimmed by 0 bases and V by 4 bases; bases with no gene match: 13. The CDR3 loop reads CASSANPQGPSSGANVLTF. As DNA, the CDR3 is TGCGCCAGCAGCGCGAATCCACAGGGGCCCAGCTCTGGGGCCAACGTCCTGACTTTC.

The chain couples TRBV29-1 to TRBJ2-7; TRBD1 matches 7 bases. This CDR3 spans 17 amino acids. The V segment lost 0 bases and the J segment 0 bases; nucleotides outside the gene matches: 11. Germline V gene lookup returns CDR1 SQVTM and CDR2 ANQGSEA. This chain's CDR3 is CSVEDPEGTDSSYEQYF. CDR3 DNA sequence: TGCAGCGTTGAAGATCCCGAGGGGACAGATAGCTCCTACGAGCAGTACTTC.

The chain combines TRBV12-3 or TRBV12-4 with TRBJ2-7; 10 positions match TRBD1. This CDR3 has 16 amino acids. V shed 4 bases, J shed 4 bases, and the junction held 10 bases outside the gene matches. The CDR3 region has the DNA TGTGCCAGCAGTTCCGGGACAGGGGTCGGGGAATACGAGCAGTACTTC. Protein sequence: CASSSGTGVGEYEQYF.

This chain joins TRBV5-6 and TRBJ2-3; D gene unclear. The CDR3 contains 11 residues. V was pared by 6 bases and J by 6 bases, with 8 bases between. CDR1 and CDR2 from the germline V gene are SGHDT and YYEEEE. The CDR3 nucleotides read TGTGCCAGCACTCTGAGGGATACGCAGTATTTT. Translating gives CASTLRDTQYF.

Only one count was recorded for this clonotype. J is TRBJ1-5 and V is TRBV21-1. TRBV21-1 has pseudogene status. The CDR3 length is 12 residues. The CDR3 protein is CASRRVNQPQHF. The CDR3 nucleotides are TGTGCCAGCAGAAGGGTGAATCAGCCCCAGCATTTT.

A few counts support this clonotype. This chain uses TRBV28 with TRBJ2-3; D call uncertain. CDR1 MDHEN and CDR2 SYDVKM come from the germline V gene. CDR3 size: 12 residues. The V gene lost 4 bases and the J gene lost 3 bases, with 5 bases spanning the gap. The CDR3 region is CASSSITDTQYF. The CDR3 DNA reads as TGTGCCAGCAGTTCGATTACAGATACGCAGTATTTT.

The J gene is TRBJ2-1, the V gene TRBV12-3 or TRBV12-4, with 10 bases matching TRBD2. The junction had 8 bases not matched to a gene; V was cut back by 2 bases and J by 10 bases. CDR3 size: 15 residues. CDR3 region: CASSLPSGGVREQFF. The CDR3 bases are TGTGCCAGCAGTTTACCAAGCGGGGGGGTTCGGGAGCAGTTCTTC.

The V gene is TRBV10-3, the J gene TRBJ2-3, with D perhaps TRBD1 (6 bases). The CDR3 has 16 amino acids. CDR1 ENHRY and CDR2 SYGVKD come from the germline V gene. V lost 6 bases, J lost 5 bases, and 21 bases lay in between. The CDR3 region has the DNA TGTGCCATCAGGATACAGGCAGGGGTGTCAGGAGATACGCAGTATTTT. This encodes CAIRIQAGVSGDTQYF.

The V gene is TRBV5-1, the J gene TRBJ2-5; D perhaps matches TRBD2 (6 bases). The CDR3 is 14 residues long. V lost 8 bases and J lost 5, with 19 bases in between. Germline V gene sequence: CDR1 SGHRS, CDR2 YFSETQ. The chain's CDR3 is CASFDLGSLETQYF. The CDR3 DNA reads as TGCGCCAGTTTTGATCTCGGGAGTTTGGAGACCCAGTACTTC.

J is TRBJ2-5 and V is TRBV29-1, with D tentatively TRBD2 (5 bases). V lost 3 bases, J lost 5 bases, and 13 bases lay in between. Germline V CDR1 and CDR2: SQVTM, ANQGSEA. The length of the CDR3 is 13 residues. The CDR3 region has the DNA TGCAGCGTTGAGGGCGATCGGGATGAGACCCAGTACTTC. This gives the protein CSVEGDRDETQYF.

The chain couples TRBV20-1 to TRBJ1-2, with 7 bases that match TRBD1. Trimming at V came to 8 bases and at J to 1 base, leaving 4 bases not matched to a gene. Germline assignment: CDR1 DFQATT and CDR2 SNEGSKA (reference sequence). The CDR3 has 12 amino acids. The CDR3 DNA reads as TGCAGTACGCACAGGGGTAACTATGGCTACACCTTC. Translating it yields CSTHRGNYGYTF.

This sequence joins TRBV30 and TRBJ1-1; 8 positions agree with TRBD1. Trimming removed 3 bases from V and 6 bases from J; junction bases left unmatched: 15. CDR1 is GTSNPN and CDR2 is SVGIG in the germline V gene (reference sequence). The CDR3 contains 16 residues. In DNA form, the CDR3 reads TGTGCCTGGAGCGCGATTATTGGACAGGGTGGCGCTGAAGCTTTCTTT. Its protein is CAWSAIIGQGGAEAFF.

The chain links TRBV13 to TRBJ2-5, with a possible D match to TRBD1 (6 bases). The CDR3 spans 14 residues. Between the trimmed V and J ends, which lost 5 bases and 2 bases, there was a span of 12 bases. The germline V gene encodes CDR1 PRHDT and CDR2 FYEKMQ (reference sequence). The DNA of the CDR3 is TGTGCCAGCAGCCCCCGGACAGCTCAAGAGACCCAGTACTTC. This sequence encodes CASSPRTAQETQYF.

As DNA, the CDR3 is TGTGCCAGCAGCCCCGACAGACTGCTAGGCTACACCTTC. It codes for CASSPDRLLGYTF. This chain links TRBV7-2 with TRBJ1-2; D possibly corresponds to TRBD1 (5 bases). V dropped 5 bases and J dropped 8 bases, with 15 bases sitting between them. Germline loops: CDR1 SGHTA, CDR2 FQGNSA. CDR3 length: 13 residues.

This clonotype showed up just a few times. The J gene is TRBJ1-1, the V gene TRBV29-1; the D gene is possibly TRBD1 (6 bases). V gave up 2 bases and J gave up 4 bases, with 11 bases separating them. The CDR3 is 13 amino acids. Germline V lookup: CDR1 SQVTM, CDR2 ANQGSEA. CDR3 protein: CSVERGGSTEAFF. CDR3 DNA sequence: TGCAGCGTTGAAAGGGGGGGAAGCACTGAAGCTTTCTTT.

This chain uses TRBV14 with TRBJ2-1; D gene unclear. The CDR3 covers 14 residues. Germline V lookup: CDR1 SGHDN, CDR2 FVKESK. With 4 bases removed from V and 0 bases from J, the gap between germline ends came to 7 bases. The CDR3 nucleotides read TGTGCCAGCAGCCGGGGAAGCTCCTACAATGAGCAGTTCTTC. Amino acid sequence: CASSRGSSYNEQFF.

This chain links TRBV9 with TRBJ2-2; 7 positions match TRBD1. Germline trimming cut 4 bases from V and 5 bases from J; bases unmatched to any gene: 11. This CDR3 is 16 amino acids long. CDR1 and CDR2 (germline): SGDLS, YYNGEE. CDR3 amino acids: CASSLLRDSSTGELFF. For the CDR3, the DNA is TGTGCCAGCAGCCTCCTCCGGGACAGCTCAACCGGGGAGCTGTTTTTT. The full variable domain, rest sourced from reference TRBV9 and TRBJ2-2, is DSGVTQTPKHLITATGQRVTLRCSPRSGDLSVYWYQQSLDQGLQFLIQYYNGEERAKGNILERFSAQQFPDLHSELNLSSLELGDSALYFCASSLLRDSSTGELFFGEGSRLTVL.

CDR3 sequence (DNA): TGTGCCAGCAGCTATTACACCGGACTAGCGCAAATGGGGGACACCGGGGAGCTGTTTTTT. It is translated as CASSYYTGLAQMGDTGELFF. V is TRBV11-1 and J is TRBJ2-2; 9 nucleotides line up with TRBD2. CDR1 and CDR2 from the germline V gene are SGHAT and FQDESV (reference sequence). J gave up 3 bases and V 4 bases, and 18 bases lay outside the gene matches. The CDR3 loop spans 20 amino acids.

The chain joins TRBV12-3 or TRBV12-4 to TRBJ2-2; 11 bases fit TRBD1. This CDR3 contains 16 residues. The V gene end was trimmed by 6 bases and the J gene end by 6 bases; junction bases not matched to a gene: 9. The CDR3 region is CASSFAGTGGPGELFF. The CDR3 coding sequence is TGTGCCAGCAGCTTCGCCGGGACAGGGGGACCCGGGGAGCTGTTTTTT.

The chain links TRBV6-2 or TRBV6-3 to TRBJ1-5; D is unresolved. The germline V gene encodes CDR1 MNHEY and CDR2 SVGEGT. The CDR3 has 15 amino acids. Deletions cut 2 bases from V and 6 bases from J, with 14 bases between. CDR3 sequence (DNA): TGTGCCAGCAGTTACCCACGGGGTAGCGGTCAGCCCCAGCATTTT. Amino acids: CASSYPRGSGQPQHF.

This chain uses TRBV6-1 with TRBJ2-5, with D uncertain. Trimming took off 2 bases at V and 2 bases at J, with 12 bases between the two ends. The CDR3 has 15 amino acids. Germline CDR1 reads MNHNS; CDR2 reads SASEGT. CDR3 sequence: CASSEQTNPQETQYF. The CDR3 DNA reads as TGTGCCAGCAGTGAACAGACGAATCCTCAAGAGACCCAGTACTTC.

The CDR3 DNA follows: TGCAGCGCCCACCCCGGGACAGGACTTCAAGAGACCCAGTACTTC. Protein: CSAHPGTGLQETQYF. The chain employs TRBV20-1 and TRBJ2-5; 8 bases align to TRBD1. Germline V gene data show CDR1 as DFQATT and CDR2 as SNEGSKA (reference sequence). The CDR3 is made up of 15 amino acids.

The genes are TRBV7-3 and TRBJ1-1, with 9 nucleotides matching TRBD1. The ends lost 5 bases at V and 1 base at J; junction bases unmatched: 2. Germline CDR1 and CDR2: SGHTA and FQGTGA. The CDR3 is 14 amino acids. The CDR3 sequence: CASSPTGGNTEAFF. CDR3 nucleotide sequence: TGTGCCAGCAGCCCGACAGGGGGGAACACTGAAGCTTTCTTT.